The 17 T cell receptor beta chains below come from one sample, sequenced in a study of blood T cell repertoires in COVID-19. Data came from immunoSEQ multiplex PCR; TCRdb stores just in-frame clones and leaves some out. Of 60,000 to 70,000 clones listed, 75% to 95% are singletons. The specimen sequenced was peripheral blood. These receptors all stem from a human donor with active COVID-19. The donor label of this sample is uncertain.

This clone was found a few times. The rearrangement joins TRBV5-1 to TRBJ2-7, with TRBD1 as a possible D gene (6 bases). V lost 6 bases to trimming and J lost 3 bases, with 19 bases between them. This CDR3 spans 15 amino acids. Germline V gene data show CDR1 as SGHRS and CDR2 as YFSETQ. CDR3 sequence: CASTQQGQPSYEQYF. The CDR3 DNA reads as TGCGCCAGCACCCAGCAGGGGCAGCCAAGCTACGAGCAGTACTTC.

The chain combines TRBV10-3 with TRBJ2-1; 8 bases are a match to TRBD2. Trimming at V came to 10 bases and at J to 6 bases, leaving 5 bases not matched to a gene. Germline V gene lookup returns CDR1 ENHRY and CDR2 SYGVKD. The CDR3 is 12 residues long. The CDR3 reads CATSGTSNEQFF. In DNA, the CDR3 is TGTGCCACCTCCGGGACTAGCAATGAGCAGTTCTTC.

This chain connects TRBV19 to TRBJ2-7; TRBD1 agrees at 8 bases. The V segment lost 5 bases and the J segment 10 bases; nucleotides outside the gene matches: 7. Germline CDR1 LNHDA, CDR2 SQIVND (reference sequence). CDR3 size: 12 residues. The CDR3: CASSPQGADQYF. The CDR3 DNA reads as TGTGCCAGTAGTCCGCAGGGGGCTGATCAGTACTTC. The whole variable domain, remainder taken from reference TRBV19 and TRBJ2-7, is DGGITQSPKYLFRKEGQNVTLSCEQNLNHDAMYWYRQDPGQGLRLIYYSQIVNDFQKGDIAEGYSVSREKKESFPLTVTSAQKNPTAFYLCASSPQGADQYFGPGTRLTVT.

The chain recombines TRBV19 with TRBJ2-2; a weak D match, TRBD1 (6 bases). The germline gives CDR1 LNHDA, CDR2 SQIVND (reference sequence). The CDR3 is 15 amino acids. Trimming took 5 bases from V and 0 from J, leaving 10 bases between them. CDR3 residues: CASSRDTSNTGELFF. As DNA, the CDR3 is TGTGCCAGTAGTCGGGACACCTCGAACACCGGGGAGCTGTTTTTT.

The DNA of the CDR3 is TGTGCCAGCAGTTACCGGGCTAGCGGGACAGATACGCAGTATTTT. Protein product: CASSYRASGTDTQYF. This chain links TRBV6-6 with TRBJ2-3; 8 nucleotides align to TRBD2. Per germline, CDR1 MNHNY and CDR2 SVGAGI (reference sequence). Germline trimming cut 2 bases from V and 3 bases from J; bases unmatched to any gene: 4. The CDR3 has 15 amino acids.

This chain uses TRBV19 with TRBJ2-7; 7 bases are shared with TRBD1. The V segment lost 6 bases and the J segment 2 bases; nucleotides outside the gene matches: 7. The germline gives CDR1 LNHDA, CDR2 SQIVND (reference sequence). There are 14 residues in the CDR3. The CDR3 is CASRPGQTTYEQYF. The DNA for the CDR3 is TGTGCCAGTAGGCCGGGACAGACCACCTACGAGCAGTACTTC.

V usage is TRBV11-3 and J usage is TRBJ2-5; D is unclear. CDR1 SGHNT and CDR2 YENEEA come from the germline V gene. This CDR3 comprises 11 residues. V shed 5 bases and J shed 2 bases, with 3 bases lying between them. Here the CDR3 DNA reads TGTGCCAGCAGCACTCAAGAGACCCAGTACTTC. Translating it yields CASSTQETQYF.

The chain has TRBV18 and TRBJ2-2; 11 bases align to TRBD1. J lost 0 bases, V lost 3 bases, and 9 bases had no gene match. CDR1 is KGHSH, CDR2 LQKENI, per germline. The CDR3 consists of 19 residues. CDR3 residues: CASSPFGTGGNSNTGELFF. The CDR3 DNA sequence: TGTGCCAGCTCACCTTTCGGGACAGGGGGAAACTCGAACACCGGGGAGCTGTTTTTT.

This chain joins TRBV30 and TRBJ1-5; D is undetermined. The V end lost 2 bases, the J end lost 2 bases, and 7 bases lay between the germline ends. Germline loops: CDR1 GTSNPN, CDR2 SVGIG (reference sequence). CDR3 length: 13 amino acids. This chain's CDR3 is CAWSRAGNQPQHF. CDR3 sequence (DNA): TGTGCCTGGAGTCGCGCGGGCAATCAGCCCCAGCATTTT.

The CDR3 reads CATSDSTSGAYNEQFF. The CDR3 nucleotides read TGTGCCACCAGTGATTCCACTAGCGGAGCCTACAATGAGCAGTTCTTC. The chain recombines TRBV24-1 with TRBJ2-1; 8 bases match TRBD2. Germline V gene lookup returns CDR1 KGHDR and CDR2 SFDVKD. The V segment lost 2 bases and the J segment 2 bases; nucleotides outside the gene matches: 4. The CDR3 length is 16 residues.

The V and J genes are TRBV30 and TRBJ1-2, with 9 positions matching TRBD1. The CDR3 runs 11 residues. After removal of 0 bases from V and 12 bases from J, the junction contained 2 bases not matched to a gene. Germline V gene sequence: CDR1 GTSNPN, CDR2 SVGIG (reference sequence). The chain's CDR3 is CAWSVDRGNTF. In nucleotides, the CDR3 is TGTGCCTGGAGTGTAGACAGGGGGAACACCTTC.

CDR3 nucleotide sequence: TGTGCCAGCTCACCCCCGGCTAGCATCTACAATGAGCAGTTCTTC. Amino acids: CASSPPASIYNEQFF. The genes are TRBV18 and TRBJ2-1; the D gene is possibly TRBD2 (5 bases). V gave up 3 bases and J gave up 3 bases, with 12 bases separating them. Germline V gene data show CDR1 as KGHSH and CDR2 as LQKENI. CDR3 size: 15 residues.

The CDR3 DNA follows: TGTGCCAGCAGTGAAGCGCCTGGCTTCAACTACAATGAGCAGTTCTTC. It yields the protein CASSEAPGFNYNEQFF. This chain joins TRBV2 and TRBJ2-1; D call uncertain. The CDR3 runs 16 residues. V was cut by 0 bases and J by 3 bases, with 12 bases left in between. CDR1 and CDR2 from the germline V gene are SNHLY and FYNNEI.

CDR3 region: CASSLAAGGYNEQFF. The CDR3 coding sequence is TGTGCCAGCAGCTTAGCCGCGGGAGGATACAATGAGCAGTTCTTC. The chain carries TRBV7-2 and TRBJ2-1; 8 positions agree with TRBD2. This CDR3 spans 15 amino acids. V shed 0 bases and J 4 bases; nucleotides not matched to a gene: 2. Germline V gene data show CDR1 as SGHTA and CDR2 as FQGNSA.

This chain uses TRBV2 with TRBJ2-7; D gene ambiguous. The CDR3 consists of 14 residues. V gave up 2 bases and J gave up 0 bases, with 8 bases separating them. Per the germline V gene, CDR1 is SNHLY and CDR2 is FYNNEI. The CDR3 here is CASSELRFSYEQYF. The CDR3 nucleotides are TGTGCCAGCAGTGAACTGCGTTTCTCCTACGAGCAGTACTTC.

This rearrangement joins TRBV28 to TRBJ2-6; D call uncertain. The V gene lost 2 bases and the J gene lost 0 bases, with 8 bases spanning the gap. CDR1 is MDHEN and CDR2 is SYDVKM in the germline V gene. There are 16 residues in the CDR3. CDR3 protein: CASSLIGTSGANVLTF. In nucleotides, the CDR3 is TGTGCCAGCAGTTTAATTGGCACCTCTGGGGCCAACGTCCTGACTTTC.

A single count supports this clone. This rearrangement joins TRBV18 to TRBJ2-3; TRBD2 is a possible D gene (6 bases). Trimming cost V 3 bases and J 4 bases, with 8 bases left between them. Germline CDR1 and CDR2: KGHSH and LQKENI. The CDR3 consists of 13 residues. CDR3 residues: CASSPWGADTQYF. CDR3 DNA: TGTGCCAGCTCACCTTGGGGGGCAGATACGCAGTATTTT.